These T cell receptor beta chains were read from a single sample in a study of cytomegalovirus exposure and HLA in healthy donors. The table came from immunoSEQ multiplex PCR; TCRdb's copy has only in-frame clones and leaves some out. This sample yields around 300,000 clones, of which roughly 88% are seen a single time; about 0.96% belongs to the top ten. Sequenced sample: PBMCs. Every receptor here comes from a man aged 30 to 39 in good health and CMV-seronegative. Each CDR3 is given with its conserved first and last residue. The D gene is left open where the match is weak. Only part of the rows carry a size: once, few, many, or a class if the clone is expanded.

clone_size: .; v_call: TRBV5-1; d_call: .; j_call: TRBJ1-1; cdr3_nt: TGCGCCAGCAGCCGAGGGACACAATCAAACCGGAGAATGAACACTGAAGCTTTCTTT; cdr3_aa: CASSRGTQSNRRMNTEAFF
clone_size: .; v_call: TRBV10-3; d_call: .; j_call: TRBJ1-3; cdr3_nt: TGTGCCATCAGTGAGCTTTTGACAGATTCTGGAAACACCATATATTTT; cdr3_aa: CAISELLTDSGNTIYF
clone_size: .; v_call: TRBV7-9; d_call: .; j_call: TRBJ2-7; cdr3_nt: TGTGCCAGCAGCTTAGGGAGTTACGAGCAGTACTTC; cdr3_aa: CASSLGSYEQYF
clone_size: .; v_call: TRBV18; d_call: .; j_call: TRBJ2-5; cdr3_nt: TGTGCCAGCTCACCCTTGCGAGAGACCCAGTACTTC; cdr3_aa: CASSPLRETQYF
clone_size: .; v_call: TRBV5-1; d_call: .; j_call: TRBJ1-2; cdr3_nt: TGCGCCAGCAGCTTGGCCGGGTTGAGTGGCTACACCTTC; cdr3_aa: CASSLAGLSGYTF
clone_size: .; v_call: TRBV6-5; d_call: .; j_call: TRBJ1-1; cdr3_nt: TGTGCCAGCAGTTACTCCCCGGTCGGGGACACTGAAGCTTTCTTT; cdr3_aa: CASSYSPVGDTEAFF
clone_size: .; v_call: TRBV4-3; d_call: .; j_call: TRBJ1-4; cdr3_nt: TGCGCCAGCAGTCCTTACACAGAACAAAATGAAAAACTGTTTTTT; cdr3_aa: CASSPYTEQNEKLFF
clone_size: .; v_call: TRBV6-5; d_call: TRBD1; j_call: TRBJ2-7; cdr3_nt: TGTGCCAGCAGTCGGACAGGCTACGAGCAGTACTTC; cdr3_aa: CASSRTGYEQYF
clone_size: .; v_call: TRBV11-1; d_call: .; j_call: TRBJ2-1; cdr3_nt: TGTGCCAGCAGCTTAGTCCTAGACGGGAATGAGCAGTTCTTC; cdr3_aa: CASSLVLDGNEQFF
clone_size: .; v_call: TRBV5-6; d_call: TRBD2; j_call: TRBJ2-1; cdr3_nt: TGTGCCAGCAGCTTGTTAGCGGGGGGCCCGGGTGAGCAGTTCTTC; cdr3_aa: CASSLLAGGPGEQFF
clone_size: .; v_call: TRBV27; d_call: .; j_call: TRBJ2-7; cdr3_nt: TGTGCCAGCAGTTTAAAGCTCAGGGGAACTGTCGGCTACGAGCAGTACTTC; cdr3_aa: CASSLKLRGTVGYEQYF
clone_size: .; v_call: TRBV9; d_call: .; j_call: TRBJ1-4; cdr3_nt: TGTGCCAGCAGCATGGAGACAGGCTTCGCAACTAATGAAAAACTGTTTTTT; cdr3_aa: CASSMETGFATNEKLFF
clone_size: once; v_call: TRBV10-2; d_call: .; j_call: TRBJ1-5; cdr3_nt: TGCGCCAGCAGTGAGTCGCGACAGGCCGTAGGGGGGGCCCAGCATTTT; cdr3_aa: CASSESRQAVGGAQHF
clone_size: .; v_call: TRBV15; d_call: TRBD1; j_call: TRBJ2-7; cdr3_nt: TGTGCCACCAGCAGAGAAAAGGGACAGACCTACGAGCAGTACTTC; cdr3_aa: CATSREKGQTYEQYF
clone_size: .; v_call: TRBV5-4; d_call: TRBD1; j_call: TRBJ1-2; cdr3_nt: TGTGCCAGCAGCCTCGGGACAGGGGGCGCCTCCATCCCAGGGGGCTACACCTTC; cdr3_aa: CASSLGTGGASIPGGYTF
clone_size: .; v_call: TRBV5-6; d_call: TRBD2; j_call: TRBJ2-5; cdr3_nt: TGTGCCAGCAGCCCACCCGGACTAGCGGGGGGAAAGACCCAGTACTTC; cdr3_aa: CASSPPGLAGGKTQYF
clone_size: .; v_call: TRBV18; d_call: .; j_call: TRBJ1-1; cdr3_nt: TGTGCCAGCTCAACAAACAGGGAAGCTTTCTTT; cdr3_aa: CASSTNREAFF
clone_size: .; v_call: TRBV14; d_call: .; j_call: TRBJ2-1; cdr3_nt: TGTGCCAGCAGCCAGGACCCAGGGCCTTTCTCCTACAATGAGCAGTTCTTC; cdr3_aa: CASSQDPGPFSYNEQFF
clone_size: .; v_call: TRBV4-3; d_call: TRBD2; j_call: TRBJ2-7; cdr3_nt: TGCGCCAGCAGCGGTTTACGGGGGGGAACCTACGAGCAGTACTTC; cdr3_aa: CASSGLRGGTYEQYF
clone_size: .; v_call: TRBV18; d_call: TRBD1; j_call: TRBJ2-3; cdr3_nt: TGTGCCAGTTTCAACGGGACAGGCCAAGACAATTCCACAGATACGCAGTATTTT; cdr3_aa: CASFNGTGQDNSTDTQYF
clone_size: .; v_call: TRBV9; d_call: TRBD2; j_call: TRBJ2-3; cdr3_nt: TGTGCCAGCAGCAGCCGGGGGGTGCCAGATACGCAGTATTTT; cdr3_aa: CASSSRGVPDTQYF
clone_size: .; v_call: TRBV18; d_call: TRBD1; j_call: TRBJ1-5; cdr3_nt: TGTGCCAGCTCCCCGGGACAGGGGGGGGTTCAGCCCCAGCATTTT; cdr3_aa: CASSPGQGGVQPQHF
clone_size: .; v_call: TRBV25-1; d_call: TRBD1; j_call: TRBJ1-4; cdr3_nt: TGTGCCAGCGGCCTGACAGGGGGGATTGAAAAACTGTTTTTT; cdr3_aa: CASGLTGGIEKLFF
clone_size: .; v_call: TRBV7-2; d_call: .; j_call: TRBJ2-1; cdr3_nt: TGTGCCAGCAGCTTGGACAGATACAATGAGCAGTTCTTC; cdr3_aa: CASSLDRYNEQFF
clone_size: .; v_call: TRBV11-2; d_call: .; j_call: TRBJ1-5; cdr3_nt: TGTGCCAGCAGCTTACAAAGGGGGAGCAATCAGCCCCAGCATTTT; cdr3_aa: CASSLQRGSNQPQHF
clone_size: .; v_call: TRBV11-3; d_call: TRBD1; j_call: TRBJ2-1; cdr3_nt: TGTGCCAGCAGCTTAGATAGTTGGGCAGGGGGCACCTACAATGAGCAGTTCTTC; cdr3_aa: CASSLDSWAGGTYNEQFF
clone_size: .; v_call: TRBV19; d_call: .; j_call: TRBJ2-7; cdr3_nt: TGTGCCAGTAGTATAGCCGGCTACGAGCAGTACTTC; cdr3_aa: CASSIAGYEQYF
clone_size: .; v_call: TRBV28; d_call: TRBD1; j_call: TRBJ1-6; cdr3_nt: TGTGCCAGCAGTGGGACAGACAGGTGGGCTTCACCCCTCCACTTT; cdr3_aa: CASSGTDRWASPLHF
clone_size: .; v_call: TRBV4-3; d_call: .; j_call: TRBJ2-7; cdr3_nt: TGCGCCAGCAGCCAGGGCAGGGAAGAGCAGTACTTC; cdr3_aa: CASSQGREEQYF
clone_size: .; v_call: TRBV5-8; d_call: TRBD1; j_call: TRBJ1-2; cdr3_nt: TGTGCCAGCAGCTCCACCGGACAGGGGGCAAACTATGGCTACACCTTC; cdr3_aa: CASSSTGQGANYGYTF
clone_size: .; v_call: TRBV6-5; d_call: TRBD1; j_call: TRBJ1-5; cdr3_nt: TGTGCCAGCAGAGAGGACAGGGGCGGCAATCAGCCCCAGCATTTT; cdr3_aa: CASREDRGGNQPQHF
clone_size: .; v_call: TRBV7-9; d_call: TRBD1; j_call: TRBJ2-3; cdr3_nt: TGTGCCAGCAGCCTCGGGAAGGACAGGCTCCCCTATACGCAGTATTTT; cdr3_aa: CASSLGKDRLPYTQYF
clone_size: .; v_call: TRBV27; d_call: TRBD2; j_call: TRBJ2-3; cdr3_nt: TGTGCCAGCAGTCTAGCGGGGAAAGATACGCAGTATTTT; cdr3_aa: CASSLAGKDTQYF
clone_size: .; v_call: TRBV29-1; d_call: .; j_call: TRBJ2-7; cdr3_nt: TGCAGCGTTGGACAGGATCCCTACGAGCAGTACTTC; cdr3_aa: CSVGQDPYEQYF
clone_size: .; v_call: TRBV2; d_call: .; j_call: TRBJ2-5; cdr3_nt: TGTGCCAGCAGTGAAACGCGAGCGGAAGAGACCCAGTACTTC; cdr3_aa: CASSETRAEETQYF
clone_size: .; v_call: TRBV7-9; d_call: .; j_call: TRBJ1-5; cdr3_nt: TGTGCCAGCAGCTTTAATAGCAATCAGCCCCAGCATTTT; cdr3_aa: CASSFNSNQPQHF
clone_size: few; v_call: TRBV27; d_call: TRBD1; j_call: TRBJ2-7; cdr3_nt: TGTGCCAGCAGTAAGGGACAGAGTTCCTACGAGCAGTACTTC; cdr3_aa: CASSKGQSSYEQYF
clone_size: .; v_call: TRBV7-9; d_call: TRBD1; j_call: TRBJ1-2; cdr3_nt: TGTGCCAGCAGCTTAGGAGGGGGCGGCTACACCTTC; cdr3_aa: CASSLGGGGYTF
clone_size: .; v_call: TRBV5-1; d_call: .; j_call: TRBJ1-2; cdr3_nt: TGCGCCAGCAGCCTCAGGGGATTGGACTATGGCTACACCTTC; cdr3_aa: CASSLRGLDYGYTF
clone_size: .; v_call: TRBV6-5; d_call: TRBD1; j_call: TRBJ1-6; cdr3_nt: TGTGCCAGCAGTGACTCGGGACAGGGGGTTTCACCCCTCCACTTT; cdr3_aa: CASSDSGQGVSPLHF
clone_size: .; v_call: TRBV2; d_call: .; j_call: TRBJ1-1; cdr3_nt: TGTGCCAGCAGCCCAGGACAGTTGCGGAACACTGAAGCTTTCTTT; cdr3_aa: CASSPGQLRNTEAFF
clone_size: .; v_call: TRBV7-9; d_call: .; j_call: TRBJ1-2; cdr3_nt: TGTGCCAGCAGCTCCCGGACTTTTGGCTACACCTTC; cdr3_aa: CASSSRTFGYTF
clone_size: .; v_call: TRBV7-6; d_call: .; j_call: TRBJ1-3; cdr3_nt: TGTGCCAGCAGCTTAGCGGAGGGCCTTTCTGGAAACACCATATATTTT; cdr3_aa: CASSLAEGLSGNTIYF
clone_size: .; v_call: TRBV11-2; d_call: .; j_call: TRBJ2-3; cdr3_nt: TGTGCCAGCAGACTCGGAAGGGGAGGATATAGCACAGATACGCAGTATTTT; cdr3_aa: CASRLGRGGYSTDTQYF
clone_size: .; v_call: TRBV6-5; d_call: TRBD1; j_call: TRBJ1-1; cdr3_nt: TGTGCCAGCAGTTCCCTGGGGACAGGGAGATATGAAGCTTTCTTT; cdr3_aa: CASSSLGTGRYEAFF
clone_size: .; v_call: TRBV6-5; d_call: TRBD1; j_call: TRBJ1-5; cdr3_nt: TGTGCCAGCAGTTCGAGGGGGCCGTATAGCAATCAGCCCCAGCATTTT; cdr3_aa: CASSSRGPYSNQPQHF
clone_size: .; v_call: TRBV6-5; d_call: TRBD1; j_call: TRBJ2-5; cdr3_nt: TGTGCCAGCAGTTTGGACAGGGCGAGACCGACCCAGTACTTC; cdr3_aa: CASSLDRARPTQYF
clone_size: .; v_call: TRBV6-5; d_call: TRBD1; j_call: TRBJ1-1; cdr3_nt: TGTGCCAGCAGTCCGCGGACAGGGGGCGCTTTCTTT; cdr3_aa: CASSPRTGGAFF
clone_size: .; v_call: TRBV4-1; d_call: .; j_call: TRBJ1-4; cdr3_nt: TGCGCCAGCAGCCAAGAAAATACAGTGAATGAAAAACTGTTTTTT; cdr3_aa: CASSQENTVNEKLFF
clone_size: .; v_call: TRBV7-8; d_call: TRBD1; j_call: TRBJ2-5; cdr3_nt: TGTGCCAGCAGCAAAGCACGCCAAACAGGGGGTGGGGAGACCCAGTACTTC; cdr3_aa: CASSKARQTGGGETQYF
clone_size: .; v_call: TRBV6-1; d_call: .; j_call: TRBJ1-2; cdr3_nt: TGTGCCAGCAGCCAGGGTTGGGGCTACACCTTC; cdr3_aa: CASSQGWGYTF
clone_size: .; v_call: TRBV27; d_call: TRBD1; j_call: TRBJ2-7; cdr3_nt: TGTGCCAGCAGTTTATTTCCAGGGGGCACCTACGAGCAGTACTTC; cdr3_aa: CASSLFPGGTYEQYF
clone_size: .; v_call: TRBV5-6; d_call: .; j_call: TRBJ1-2; cdr3_nt: TGTGCCAGCAGCCAACGAAGGAGGTATGGCTACACCTTC; cdr3_aa: CASSQRRRYGYTF
clone_size: .; v_call: TRBV10-3; d_call: .; j_call: TRBJ1-5; cdr3_nt: TGTGCCATCAGTGACAGGGAGGCTCAGCCCCAGCATTTT; cdr3_aa: CAISDREAQPQHF
clone_size: .; v_call: TRBV5-6; d_call: .; j_call: TRBJ2-2; cdr3_nt: TGTGCCAGCAGCTCCAGAGGCAGGGCTACCGGGGAGCTGTTTTTT; cdr3_aa: CASSSRGRATGELFF